The entry that follows covers one T cell receptor beta chain sequence. The germline V gene encodes CDR1 LGHNA and CDR2 YSLEER. The CDR3 loop spans 15 amino acids. Trimming pared 1 base from V and 1 base from J, leaving 8 bases between. This record comes from a study of blood T cell repertoires in COVID-19. Study at large: Sites in the United States, Italy and Spain provided acute and convalescent COVID-19 samples.

As handled by the study authors: Estimated nucleated cell counts came from reference gene primer amplification. Sequenced by immunoSEQ multiplex PCR; TCRdb stores in-frame clones only, minus some. V and J calls plus clone size are reproduced from that table; the DNA served to infer D and trimming. The sample carries some 120,000 clones, around 89% recorded once. This chain uses TRBV4-3 with TRBJ1-3; D gene unclear. The sample taken for sequencing was peripheral blood. The sequence was obtained from a human donor with acute or convalescent COVID-19. The donor label of this sample is uncertain. The CDR3 region has the DNA TGCGCCAGCAGCCAAGGCGGGAATTCTGGAAACACCATATATTTT. Protein: CASSQGGNSGNTIYF.